This T cell receptor beta chain comes out of a study of T cell repertoires in cytomegalovirus infection. CDR3 length equals 14 residues. Germline V gene data show CDR1 as MGHRA and CDR2 as YSYEKL. Deletions cut 6 bases from V and 1 base from J, with 12 bases between. This clonotype came up many times. From the reads, TCRdb called clonotypes with MiXCR, one entry per CDR3 protein. The sample contains around 440,000 distinct CDR3 sequences, approximately 10% of which appear only once. This chain links TRBV4-1 with TRBJ1-1; D may be TRBD1 (5 bases). Sequencing used PBMCs. This receptor was identified in a human donor in good health (CMV status not recorded). Some clones in this sample may be carry-over from other donors' samples. This CDR3 reads CASRPGPGNTEAFF. In nucleotides, the CDR3 is TGCGCCAGCAGACCGGGACCAGGGAACACTGAAGCTTTCTTT.